This TCR beta chain was documented in a study of blood T cell repertoires in COVID-19. Sequencing used immunoSEQ multiplex PCR; TCRdb keeps in-frame clones, though not all of them. The sample includes 170,000 or so clones, around four fifths of them seen just once. Trimming cost V 5 bases and J 4 bases; bases outside gene matches: 10. The length of the CDR3 is 15 residues. The germline CDR1 and CDR2 sequences are SEHNR and FQNEAQ (reference sequence). The sequence was obtained from a woman aged 40 to 49 with COVID-19, enrolled during active disease. The rearrangement links TRBV7-9 to TRBJ1-2, with 7 bases lining up with TRBD1. Source material: peripheral blood. The CDR3 is CASSPSNRGSYGYTF. The DNA for the CDR3 is TGTGCCAGCAGCCCTTCTAACAGGGGAAGCTATGGCTACACCTTC.